This TCR beta chain was captured by sequencing in a study of T cells in tuberculosis. Study results and caveats: Active tuberculosis patients had shorter CDR3-alpha; the beta difference was nonsignificant.

As regards this clone: Its antigen is unknown. Other nucleotide sequences from this sample produce the same CDR3.

Produced via immunoSEQ multiplex PCR; TCRdb's table is partial and in-frame only. Here the sample spans about 29,000 clones, about 92% being singletons. Germline V gives CDR1 SNHLY, CDR2 FYNNEI. V was pared by 6 bases and J by 2 bases, with 8 bases between. This CDR3 spans 12 amino acids. The specimen was PBMCs. The TCR comes from a donor aged 10 to 29 with latent tuberculosis or without tuberculosis infection. The chain couples TRBV2 to TRBJ2-7; D uncertain. For the CDR3, the DNA is TGTGCCAGCAGCGCTGGCACCTACGAGCAGTACTTC. Translation gives CASSAGTYEQYF.